This T cell receptor (beta chain) was captured by sequencing in a study of T cell responses to AZD1222 COVID-19 vaccine. Study-level points and caveats: Two AZD1222 administrations were followed by greater Spike-specific TCR breadth and depth. Per reports, nearly half of all spike-specific TCRs target regions that are unmutated in variants.

TCRdb's copy holds only in-frame clones and misses some; the assay was immunoSEQ multiplex PCR. This table has about 60,000 clones, roughly 85% appearing once. V was clipped by 4 bases and J by 4 bases, with 22 bases between them. Germline values: CDR1 SGHDT, CDR2 YYEEEE. This CDR3 has 17 amino acids. For this clone: The antigen is unknown.

Sequenced material: peripheral blood, taken on day 0 of AZD1222 vaccination. This TCR derives from an adult in good health. The chain couples TRBV5-6 to TRBJ2-3, with a tentative D call TRBD2 (6 bases). The CDR3 loop reads CASSPLGGGWIADTQYF. The CDR3 DNA follows: TGTGCCAGCAGCCCCCTCGGTGGAGGGTGGATCGCAGATACGCAGTATTTT.